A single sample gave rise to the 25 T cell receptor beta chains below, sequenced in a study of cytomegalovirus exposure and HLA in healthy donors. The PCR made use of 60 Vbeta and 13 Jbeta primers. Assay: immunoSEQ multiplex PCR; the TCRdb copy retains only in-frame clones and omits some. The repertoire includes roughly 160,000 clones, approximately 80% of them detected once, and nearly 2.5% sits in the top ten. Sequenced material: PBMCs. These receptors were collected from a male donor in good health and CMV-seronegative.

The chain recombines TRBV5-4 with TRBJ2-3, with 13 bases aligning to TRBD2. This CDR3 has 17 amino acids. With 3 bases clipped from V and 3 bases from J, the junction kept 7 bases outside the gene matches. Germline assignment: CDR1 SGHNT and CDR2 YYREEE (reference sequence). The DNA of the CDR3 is TGTGCCAGCAGCTCGGCGGGACTAGCGGGAAGAACAGATACGCAGTATTTT. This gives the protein CASSSAGLAGRTDTQYF.

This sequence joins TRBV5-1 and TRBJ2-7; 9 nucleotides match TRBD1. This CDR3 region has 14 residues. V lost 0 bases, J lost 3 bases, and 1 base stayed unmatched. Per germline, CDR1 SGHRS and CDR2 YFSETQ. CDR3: CASSLGQGVYEQYF. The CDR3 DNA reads TGCGCCAGCAGCTTGGGACAGGGGGTCTACGAGCAGTACTTC.

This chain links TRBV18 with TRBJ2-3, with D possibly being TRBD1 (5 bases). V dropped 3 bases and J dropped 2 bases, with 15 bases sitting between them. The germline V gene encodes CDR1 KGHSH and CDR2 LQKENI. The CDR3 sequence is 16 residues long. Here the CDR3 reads CASSPLSRGSTDTQYF. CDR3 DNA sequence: TGTGCCAGCTCACCTCTCTCAAGGGGATCCACAGATACGCAGTATTTT.

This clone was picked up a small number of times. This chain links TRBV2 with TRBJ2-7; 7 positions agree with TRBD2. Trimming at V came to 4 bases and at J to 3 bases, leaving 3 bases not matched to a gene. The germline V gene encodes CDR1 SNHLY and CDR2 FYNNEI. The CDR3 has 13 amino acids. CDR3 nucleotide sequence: TGTGCCAGCAGTGGGACGGGAGGCTACGAGCAGTACTTC. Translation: CASSGTGGYEQYF. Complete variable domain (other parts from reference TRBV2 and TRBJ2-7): EPEVTQTPSHQVTQMGQEVILRCVPISNHLYFYWYRQILGQKVEFLVSFYNNEISEKSEIFDDQFSVERPDGSNFTLKIRSTKLEDSAMYFCASSGTGGYEQYFGPGTRLTVT.

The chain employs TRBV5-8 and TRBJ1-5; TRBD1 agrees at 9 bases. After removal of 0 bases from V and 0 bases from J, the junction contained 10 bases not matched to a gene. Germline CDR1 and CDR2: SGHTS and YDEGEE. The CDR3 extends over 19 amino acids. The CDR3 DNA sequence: TGTGCCAGCAGCTTGGGGGGACAGGGCGTTTCGCTTAGCAATCAGCCCCAGCATTTT. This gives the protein CASSLGGQGVSLSNQPQHF.

In DNA form, the CDR3 reads TGTGCCAGTAGTATGGGACAGGGGAACACTGAAGCTTTCTTT. Translated: CASSMGQGNTEAFF. The chain recombines TRBV19 with TRBJ1-1, with 9 bases identical to TRBD1. Germline V gene data show CDR1 as LNHDA and CDR2 as SQIVND (reference sequence). The CDR3 runs to 14 residues. The V segment lost 3 bases and the J segment 1 base; nucleotides outside the gene matches: 0.

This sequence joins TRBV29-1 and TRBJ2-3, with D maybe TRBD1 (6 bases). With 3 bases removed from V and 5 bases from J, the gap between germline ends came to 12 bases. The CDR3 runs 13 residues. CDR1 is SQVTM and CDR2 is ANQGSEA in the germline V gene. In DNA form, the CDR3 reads TGCAGCGTTGAGTGGGGGCGAGGAGATACGCAGTATTTT. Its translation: CSVEWGRGDTQYF.

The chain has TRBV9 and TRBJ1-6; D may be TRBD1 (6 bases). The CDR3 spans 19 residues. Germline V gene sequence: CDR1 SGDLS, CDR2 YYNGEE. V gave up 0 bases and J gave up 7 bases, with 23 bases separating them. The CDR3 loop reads CASSVEKTGGGAQNSPLHF. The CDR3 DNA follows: TGTGCCAGCAGCGTAGAGAAGACGGGTGGGGGGGCCCAAAATTCACCCCTCCACTTT. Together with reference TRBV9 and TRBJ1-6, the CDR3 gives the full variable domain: DSGVTQTPKHLITATGQRVTLRCSPRSGDLSVYWYQQSLDQGLQFLIQYYNGEERAKGNILERFSAQQFPDLHSELNLSSLELGDSALYFCASSVEKTGGGAQNSPLHFGNGTRLTVT.

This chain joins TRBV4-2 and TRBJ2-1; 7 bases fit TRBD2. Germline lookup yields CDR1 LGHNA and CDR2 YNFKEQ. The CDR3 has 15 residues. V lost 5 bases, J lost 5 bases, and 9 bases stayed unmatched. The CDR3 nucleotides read TGTGCCAGCAGCAAGGTGGCGGGAGCACACAATGAGCAGTTCTTC. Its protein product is CASSKVAGAHNEQFF.

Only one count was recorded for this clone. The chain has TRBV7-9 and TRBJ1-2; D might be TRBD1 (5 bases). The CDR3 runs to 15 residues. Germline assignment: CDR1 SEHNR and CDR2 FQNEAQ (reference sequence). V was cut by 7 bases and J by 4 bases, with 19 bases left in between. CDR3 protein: CASTKQEGRRYGYTF. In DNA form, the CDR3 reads TGTGCCAGCACGAAACAGGAGGGCAGACGCTATGGCTACACCTTC.

In nucleotides, the CDR3 is TGCAGCGTTGGGCCCGGAGCAGGGTGGCGCACAGATACGCAGTATTTT. Translating gives CSVGPGAGWRTDTQYF. The chain employs TRBV29-1 and TRBJ2-3, with D perhaps matching TRBD1 (5 bases). Germline-derived CDR1 and CDR2 are SQVTM and ANQGSEA. The CDR3 contains 16 residues. V was pared by 4 bases and J by 1 base, with 18 bases between.

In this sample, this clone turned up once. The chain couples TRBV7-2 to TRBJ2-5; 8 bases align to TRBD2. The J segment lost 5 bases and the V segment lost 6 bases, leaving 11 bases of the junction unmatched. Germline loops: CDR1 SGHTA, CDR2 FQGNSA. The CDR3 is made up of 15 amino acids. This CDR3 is CASSSTGGPDETQYF. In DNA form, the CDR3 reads TGTGCCAGCAGTTCAACGGGAGGGCCGGATGAGACCCAGTACTTC.

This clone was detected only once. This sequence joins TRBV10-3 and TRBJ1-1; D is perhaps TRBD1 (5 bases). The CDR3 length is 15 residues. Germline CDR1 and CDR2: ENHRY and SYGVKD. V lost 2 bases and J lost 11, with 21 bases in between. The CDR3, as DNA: TGTGCCATCAGTGAGCCCACCACCTCAGGGCAAAAGGCTTTCTTT. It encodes CAISEPTTSGQKAFF.

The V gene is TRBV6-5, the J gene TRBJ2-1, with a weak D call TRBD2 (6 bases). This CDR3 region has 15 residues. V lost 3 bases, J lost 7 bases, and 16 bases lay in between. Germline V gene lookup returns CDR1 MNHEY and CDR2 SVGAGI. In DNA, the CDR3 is TGTGCCAGCAGTTATCTTTCGGGAGTCAGAAATGAGCAGTTCTTC. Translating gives CASSYLSGVRNEQFF.

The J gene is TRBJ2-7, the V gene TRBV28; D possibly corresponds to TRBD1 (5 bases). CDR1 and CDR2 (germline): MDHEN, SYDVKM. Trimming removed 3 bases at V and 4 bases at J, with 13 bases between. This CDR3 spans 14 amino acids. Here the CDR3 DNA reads TGTGCCAGCAGTTTTGTTAGGGGCCATTACGAGCAGTACTTC. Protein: CASSFVRGHYEQYF. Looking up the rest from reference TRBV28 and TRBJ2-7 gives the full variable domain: DVKVTQSSRYLVKRTGEKVFLECVQDMDHENMFWYRQDPGLGLRLIYFSYDVKMKEKGDIPEGYSVSREKKERFSLILESASTNQTSMYLCASSFVRGHYEQYFGPGTRLTVT.

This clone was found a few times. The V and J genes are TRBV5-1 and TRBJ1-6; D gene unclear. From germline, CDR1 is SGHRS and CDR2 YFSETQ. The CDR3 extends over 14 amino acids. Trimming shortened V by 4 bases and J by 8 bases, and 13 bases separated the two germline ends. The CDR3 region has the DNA TGCGCCAGCAGCACTGGTGGGCGTGATTCACCCCTCCACTTT. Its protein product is CASSTGGRDSPLHF.

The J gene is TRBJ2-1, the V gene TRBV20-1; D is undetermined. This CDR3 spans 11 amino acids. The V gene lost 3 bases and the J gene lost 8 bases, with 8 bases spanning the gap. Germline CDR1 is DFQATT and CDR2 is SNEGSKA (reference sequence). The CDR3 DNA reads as TGCAGTGCTAGGTGGGCCCATGAGCAGTTCTTC. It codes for CSARWAHEQFF.

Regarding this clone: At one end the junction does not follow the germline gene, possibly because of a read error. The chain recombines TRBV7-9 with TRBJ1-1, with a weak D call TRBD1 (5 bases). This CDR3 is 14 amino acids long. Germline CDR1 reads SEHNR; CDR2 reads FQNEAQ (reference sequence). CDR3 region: CSSSLAGGATEAFF. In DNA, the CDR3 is TGTTCCAGCAGCTTAGCCGGGGGAGCCACTGAAGCTTTCTTT.

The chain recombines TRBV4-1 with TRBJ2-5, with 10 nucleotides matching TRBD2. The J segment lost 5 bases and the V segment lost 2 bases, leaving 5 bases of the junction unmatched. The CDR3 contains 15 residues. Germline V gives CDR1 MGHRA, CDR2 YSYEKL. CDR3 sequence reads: CASSQSQTSGETQYF. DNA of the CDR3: TGCGCCAGCAGCCAAAGTCAGACTAGCGGGGAGACCCAGTACTTC.

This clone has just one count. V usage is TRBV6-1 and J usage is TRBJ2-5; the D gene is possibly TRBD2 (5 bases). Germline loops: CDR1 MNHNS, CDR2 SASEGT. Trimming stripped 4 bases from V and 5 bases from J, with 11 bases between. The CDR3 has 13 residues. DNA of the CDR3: TGTGCCAGCAGTGGTTCCAGAGGGGAGACCCAGTACTTC. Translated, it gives CASSGSRGETQYF.

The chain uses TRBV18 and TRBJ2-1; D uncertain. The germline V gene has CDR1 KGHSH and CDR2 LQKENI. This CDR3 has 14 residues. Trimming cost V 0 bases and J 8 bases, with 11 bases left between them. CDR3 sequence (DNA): TGTGCCAGCTCACCACCGTCTCAGGCATATGAGCAGTTCTTC. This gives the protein CASSPPSQAYEQFF.

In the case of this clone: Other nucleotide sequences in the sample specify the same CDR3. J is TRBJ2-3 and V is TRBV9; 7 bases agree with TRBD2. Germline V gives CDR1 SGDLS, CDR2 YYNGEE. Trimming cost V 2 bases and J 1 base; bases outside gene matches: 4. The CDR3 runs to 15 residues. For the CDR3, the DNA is TGTGCCAGCAGCGTCCTGGCGGGAGGCACAGATACGCAGTATTTT. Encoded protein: CASSVLAGGTDTQYF. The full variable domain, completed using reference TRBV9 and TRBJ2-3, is DSGVTQTPKHLITATGQRVTLRCSPRSGDLSVYWYQQSLDQGLQFLIQYYNGEERAKGNILERFSAQQFPDLHSELNLSSLELGDSALYFCASSVLAGGTDTQYFGPGTRLTVL.

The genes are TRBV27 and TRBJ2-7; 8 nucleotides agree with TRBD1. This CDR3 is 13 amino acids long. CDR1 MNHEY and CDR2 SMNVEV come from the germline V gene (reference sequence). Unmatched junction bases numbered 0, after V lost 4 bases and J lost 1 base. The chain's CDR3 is CASSWDRSYEQYF. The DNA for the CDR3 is TGTGCCAGCAGTTGGGACAGGTCCTACGAGCAGTACTTC.

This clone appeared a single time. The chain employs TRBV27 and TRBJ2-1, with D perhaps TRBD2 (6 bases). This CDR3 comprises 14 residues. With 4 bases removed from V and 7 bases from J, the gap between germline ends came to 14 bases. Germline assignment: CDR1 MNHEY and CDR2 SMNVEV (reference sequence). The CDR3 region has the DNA TGTGCCAGCAGTTGGGACCAACGGGGGAATGAGCAGTTCTTC. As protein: CASSWDQRGNEQFF.

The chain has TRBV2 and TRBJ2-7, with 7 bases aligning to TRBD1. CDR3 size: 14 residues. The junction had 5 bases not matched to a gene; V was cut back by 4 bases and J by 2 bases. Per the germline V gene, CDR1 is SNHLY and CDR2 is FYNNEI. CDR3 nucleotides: TGTGCCAGCAGTGGACGTGACAGGGCCTACGAGCAGTACTTC. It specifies CASSGRDRAYEQYF.